The 25 T cell receptor beta chains below come from one sample, sequenced in a study of blood T cell repertoires in COVID-19 (dated by TCRdb to the early 2020s). Libraries were built with the immunoSEQ multiplex PCR assay. Imported from immuneACCESS, the table was reduced by TCRdb to in-frame sequences with V and J called. These copies leave out some clones; in studies compared against another copy, an unresolved V gene accounts for under half, and the cause of the remainder is not known. In all, the sample holds 72,000 or so clones, and 86% of those were seen once. The top ten constitute around 13% of the sample. The sequenced sample consisted of peripheral blood. Every receptor here comes from a woman aged 55-69 years with acute or convalescent COVID-19.

The rearrangement joins TRBV19 to TRBJ2-3, with TRBD1 matching 8 bases. Unmatched junction bases numbered 4, after V lost 4 bases and J lost 4 bases. CDR1 is LNHDA and CDR2 is SQIVND in the germline V gene (reference sequence). This CDR3 contains 14 residues. The CDR3 here is CASSRTGQSDTQYF. Written as DNA, the CDR3 is TGTGCCAGTAGTAGGACAGGGCAATCAGATACGCAGTATTTT.

This clone was seen a single time. This rearrangement joins TRBV18 to TRBJ2-7; 8 positions match TRBD2. With V trimmed by 1 base and J by 6 bases, 8 bases remained unmatched. Germline CDR1 is KGHSH and CDR2 is LQKENI. This CDR3 has 15 residues. CDR3 bases: TGTGCCAGCTCACCACGAGGACGGGGGGGCTCCGAGCAGTACTTC. This gives the protein CASSPRGRGGSEQYF.

V and J are TRBV7-9 and TRBJ2-1, with 8 bases that match TRBD2. V shed 2 bases and J 10 bases; nucleotides not matched to a gene: 1. Germline CDR1 reads SEHNR; CDR2 reads FQNEAQ (reference sequence). This CDR3 spans 12 amino acids. This chain's CDR3 is CASSLRLAEQFF. CDR3 coding DNA: TGTGCCAGCAGCTTAAGACTAGCGGAGCAGTTCTTC.

This clone was seen a single time. The V call is TRBV6-1, the J call TRBJ1-1; 8 bases line up with TRBD1. V lost 3 bases, J lost 12 bases, and 9 bases stayed unmatched. The germline gives CDR1 MNHNS, CDR2 SASEGT. This CDR3 has 13 residues. The CDR3 coding sequence is TGTGCCAGCAGTGACCGTGGACAGGGTCGAACTTTCTTT. This sequence encodes CASSDRGQGRTFF.

The chain joins TRBV18 to TRBJ2-5, with D possibly being TRBD2 (7 bases). The V gene lost 2 bases and the J gene lost 2 bases, with 12 bases spanning the gap. This CDR3 region has 15 residues. Looked up from germline, CDR1 is KGHSH and CDR2 is LQKENI. CDR3 protein: CASSPRGGDQETQYF. CDR3 DNA: TGTGCCAGCTCACCAAGAGGGGGGGATCAAGAGACCCAGTACTTC.

This chain links TRBV5-1 with TRBJ2-5; possibly TRBD1 for D (6 bases). This CDR3 spans 14 amino acids. V was trimmed by 0 bases and J by 3 bases, leaving 9 bases between them. Germline loops: CDR1 SGHRS, CDR2 YFSETQ. The CDR3 here is CASSLVGQKETQYF. The CDR3 nucleotides read TGCGCCAGCAGCTTGGTCGGACAGAAAGAGACCCAGTACTTC.

This chain links TRBV3-1 (or the pseudogene TRBV3-2) with TRBJ2-7; the D is unclear. CDR3 size: 12 residues. V was cut by 0 bases and J by 8 bases, with 8 bases left in between. The germline CDR1 and CDR2 sequences are LGHDT and YNNKEL (reference sequence). CDR3 nucleotides: TGTGCCAGCAGCCAAGATGAGTTCAAGCAGTACTTC. It encodes CASSQDEFKQYF.

The V gene is TRBV24-1, the J gene TRBJ2-3; D gene unclear. Germline CDR1 and CDR2: KGHDR and SFDVKD. V dropped 3 bases and J dropped 5 bases, with 17 bases sitting between them. The CDR3 loop spans 16 amino acids. The CDR3 DNA is TGTGCCACCAGTGATAAGTCGGTCCTTACCCGAGATACGCAGTATTTT. Encoded protein: CATSDKSVLTRDTQYF.

The chain uses TRBV19 and TRBJ2-7; 11 bases are shared with TRBD1. CDR1 LNHDA and CDR2 SQIVND come from the germline V gene (reference sequence). After removal of 7 bases from V and 0 bases from J, the junction contained 8 bases not matched to a gene. This CDR3 contains 16 residues. The CDR3 region has the DNA TGTGCCAGTACCGGACAGGGGGCGAATGACTCCTACGAGCAGTACTTC. As protein: CASTGQGANDSYEQYF.

V and J are TRBV6-1 and TRBJ1-5; no definite D call. The CDR3 runs 15 residues. CDR1 and CDR2 (germline): MNHNS, SASEGT. The V end was cut by 2 bases, the J end by 2 bases, with 10 bases between. In DNA, the CDR3 is TGTGCCAGCAGTGAATGGCCGCAGGGCAATCAGCCCCAGCATTTT. This translates into CASSEWPQGNQPQHF.

The chain links TRBV28 to TRBJ2-1, with TRBD1 identical over 8 bases. In germline, CDR1 is MDHEN, CDR2 SYDVKM. This CDR3 contains 15 residues. Losses at the gene ends were 3 bases for V and 9 bases for J; bases not matched to a gene: 10. CDR3 in amino acids: CASSFSTGGRGEQFF. CDR3 sequence (DNA): TGTGCCAGCAGTTTCAGCACAGGGGGACGGGGTGAGCAGTTCTTC.

The chain couples TRBV19 to TRBJ2-4, with a possible D match to TRBD2 (6 bases). The V and J ends lost 2 bases and 1 base respectively, with 18 bases between them. This CDR3 is 18 amino acids long. Germline CDR1 and CDR2: LNHDA and SQIVND (reference sequence). This CDR3 reads CASSISGGQGGAKNIQYF. The CDR3 nucleotides read TGTGCCAGTAGTATATCCGGAGGGCAGGGCGGCGCCAAAAACATTCAGTACTTC.

The chain couples TRBV6-5 to TRBJ2-7; 7 bases match TRBD1. Germline values: CDR1 MNHEY, CDR2 SVGAGI. The CDR3 contains 13 residues. The V segment lost 6 bases and the J segment 2 bases; nucleotides outside the gene matches: 4. Written as DNA, the CDR3 is TGTGCCAGCAGGCGGACAGGCCCCTACGAGCAGTACTTC. Its translation: CASRRTGPYEQYF.

This clone has only a few counts. The genes are TRBV28 and TRBJ1-3; no definite D call. The CDR3 has 14 amino acids. The germline gives CDR1 MDHEN, CDR2 SYDVKM. V was clipped by 7 bases and J by 0 bases, with 10 bases between them. The CDR3 coding sequence is TGTGCCAGCAAGGAGCAGCTCTCTGGAAACACCATATATTTT. This sequence encodes CASKEQLSGNTIYF.

The chain links TRBV5-1 to TRBJ2-7; 9 nucleotides align to TRBD1. CDR3 length equals 15 residues. With 0 bases clipped from V and 5 bases from J, the junction kept 6 bases outside the gene matches. CDR1 is SGHRS and CDR2 is YFSETQ in the germline V gene. CDR3 sequence (DNA): TGCGCCAGCAGCTTGGGGGACAGGGATCCTAACGAGCAGTACTTC. This sequence encodes CASSLGDRDPNEQYF.

The chain recombines TRBV5-4 with TRBJ1-2; a possible D gene is TRBD1 (6 bases). V was clipped by 2 bases and J by 7 bases, with 9 bases between them. The CDR3 sequence is 12 residues long. Germline V gene data show CDR1 as SGHNT and CDR2 as YYREEE (reference sequence). The CDR3 DNA is TGTGCCAGCAGCTTACCAGGGGCTGGCTACACCTTC. Translation gives CASSLPGAGYTF.

This clone was seen only a few times. J is TRBJ2-2 and V is TRBV5-1; D may be TRBD1 (5 bases). Germline V gene sequence: CDR1 SGHRS, CDR2 YFSETQ. CDR3 size: 16 residues. Trimming took off 1 base at V and 3 bases at J, with 13 bases between the two ends. CDR3 loop: CASSLKGIIDTGELFF. The DNA of the CDR3 is TGCGCCAGCAGCTTGAAGGGGATAATAGACACCGGGGAGCTGTTTTTT.

This clone was counted only a few times. The chain couples TRBV2 to TRBJ1-1; D is uncertain. The V end lost 1 base, the J end lost 3 bases, and 6 bases lay between the germline ends. Germline V gene lookup returns CDR1 SNHLY and CDR2 FYNNEI. This CDR3 is built from 13 residues. Here the CDR3 reads CASSEEQHTEAFF. The CDR3 region has the DNA TGTGCCAGCAGTGAAGAACAGCACACTGAAGCTTTCTTT. The variable domain in full, with the rest retrieved from reference TRBV2 and TRBJ1-1, is EPEVTQTPSHQVTQMGQEVILRCVPISNHLYFYWYRQILGQKVEFLVSFYNNEISEKSEIFDDQFSVERPDGSNFTLKIRSTKLEDSAMYFCASSEEQHTEAFFGQGTRLTVV.

This clone has only one observation. V and J are TRBV6-5 and TRBJ2-3; D is ambiguous. This CDR3 has 16 amino acids. Germline V CDR1 and CDR2: MNHEY, SVGAGI. Trimming took off 0 bases at V and 0 bases at J, with 10 bases between the two ends. In nucleotides, the CDR3 is TGTGCCAGCAGTTACTCTAGCATTCCTAGCACAGATACGCAGTATTTT. Protein: CASSYSSIPSTDTQYF.

This sequence joins TRBV7-9 and TRBJ2-7; 8 positions agree with TRBD1. The length of the CDR3 is 13 residues. Germline V gene data show CDR1 as SEHNR and CDR2 as FQNEAQ (reference sequence). V was pared by 8 bases and J by 5 bases, with 8 bases of the junction left unmatched. The CDR3 DNA reads TGTGCCAGCTTGAGGACAGGGCGTAACGAGCAGTACTTC. It translates to CASLRTGRNEQYF.

CDR3 sequence reads: CASSPTQGLREQYF. The DNA for the CDR3 is TGTGCCAGCAGCCCCACACAGGGGCTCCGCGAGCAGTACTTC. The chain combines TRBV7-8 with TRBJ2-7; 7 bases fit TRBD1. From germline, CDR1 is SGHVS and CDR2 FQNEAQ. The CDR3 runs to 14 residues. V lost 5 bases, J lost 6 bases, and 10 bases stayed unmatched.

The CDR3 region has the DNA TGTGCCAGCAGTCGGACAGGGGGCCTGCCAAATCAGCCCCAGCATTTT. It yields the protein CASSRTGGLPNQPQHF. V usage is TRBV2 and J usage is TRBJ1-5; 11 bases are a match to TRBD1. After removal of 5 bases from V and 4 bases from J, the junction contained 7 bases not matched to a gene. CDR3 size: 16 residues. CDR1 SNHLY and CDR2 FYNNEI come from the germline V gene.

The CDR3 sequence: CAWSLSDRLNYGYTF. DNA of the CDR3: TGTGCCTGGAGTCTCTCCGACAGGCTTAACTATGGCTACACCTTC. V and J are TRBV30 and TRBJ1-2; D may be TRBD1 (6 bases). The germline V and J ends were trimmed by 2 bases and 1 base, with 14 bases remaining between them. In germline, CDR1 is GTSNPN, CDR2 SVGIG (reference sequence). The CDR3 length is 15 residues.

The gene calls are TRBV28 and TRBJ2-1; 8 positions agree with TRBD1. This CDR3 is built from 14 residues. Germline V gives CDR1 MDHEN, CDR2 SYDVKM. Unmatched junction bases numbered 8, after V lost 6 bases and J lost 7 bases. CDR3 sequence reads: CASREQGARNEQFF. The CDR3 bases are TGTGCCAGCAGGGAGCAGGGGGCCAGGAATGAGCAGTTCTTC.

The rearrangement links TRBV12-5 to TRBJ2-5; 8 nucleotides agree with TRBD2. The CDR3 extends over 14 amino acids. Germline V gene lookup returns CDR1 LGHNT and CDR2 FRNRAP. Trimming at V came to 3 bases and at J to 3 bases, leaving 3 bases not matched to a gene. In DNA form, the CDR3 reads TGTGCTAGTGGTTTTTCCGGGAGGGAAGAGACCCAGTACTTC. Its translation is CASGFSGREETQYF.